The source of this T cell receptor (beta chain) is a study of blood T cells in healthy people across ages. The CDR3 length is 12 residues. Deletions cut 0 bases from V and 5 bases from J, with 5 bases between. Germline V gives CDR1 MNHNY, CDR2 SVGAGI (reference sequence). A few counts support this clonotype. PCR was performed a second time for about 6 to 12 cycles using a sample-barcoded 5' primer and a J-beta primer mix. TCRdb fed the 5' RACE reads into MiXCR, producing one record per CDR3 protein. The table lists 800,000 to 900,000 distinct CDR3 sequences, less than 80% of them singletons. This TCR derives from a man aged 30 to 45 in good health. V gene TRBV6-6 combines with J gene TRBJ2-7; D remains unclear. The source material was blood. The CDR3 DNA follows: TGTGCCAGCAGTTACTCGGTACACGAGCAGTACTTC. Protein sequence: CASSYSVHEQYF.